This is a list of T cell receptor beta chains from one sample in a study of shared clonotypes between healthy human individuals. Generated by immunoSEQ multiplex PCR, the TCRdb table keeps only in-frame clones and is missing some. The sample includes about 2 million clones, 95% of them seen just once. Specimen: naive CD4+ T cells sorted from blood. Every receptor here comes from a man aged 18 to 35 in good health. Both conserved end residues are trimmed from each CDR3.

ASSVLSETQY | TRBJ2-5 | TRBV9
ASSPGQGGLSPLH | TRBJ1-6 | TRBV6-5
ATGQGARRNQPQH | TRBJ1-5 | TRBV19
ASSKDGTEAF | TRBJ1-1 | TRBV7-2
ASSLGEDRIQETQY | TRBJ2-5 | TRBV5-1
ASSEDRVDFSGELF | TRBJ2-2 | TRBV2
AINEGYEQY | - | TRBV27
ASKYQRMTGELF | TRBJ2-2 | TRBV27
SVEGRNEQY | TRBJ2-7 | TRBV29-1
ASSQLKTGGNEKLF | TRBJ1-4 | TRBV4-3
ASNQGGTDTQY | TRBJ2-3 | TRBV5-1
ASSLGQPYGYT | TRBJ1-2 | TRBV5-6
ASRVAGAETQY | TRBJ2-5 | TRBV5-4
ASGSAPPGRTNEKLF | TRBJ1-4 | TRBV12-5
ASGSGYIGAAGNSPLH | TRBJ1-6 | TRBV12-5
ASSTGQGAPETQY | TRBJ2-5 | TRBV5-1
SVELWDDGEQY | TRBJ2-7 | TRBV29-1
ASSLDGQSRYT | TRBJ1-2 | TRBV5-4
ASSSDRVRRQPQH | TRBJ1-5 | TRBV7-3
ASIGTEAF | TRBJ1-1 | TRBV6-6
ASSIEGSGQPQH | TRBJ1-5 | TRBV19
ASSEAAGGWRTQY | TRBJ2-5 | TRBV2
ASSPPGQGNYGYT | TRBJ1-2 | TRBV7-9